A single sample is the source of the 14 T cell receptor beta chains below, sequenced in a study of STAT5B mutations in CD4+ large granular lymphocyte leukemia. Sequencing used immunoSEQ multiplex PCR; TCRdb keeps in-frame clones, though not all of them. The data hold 37,000 or so clones, with about 85% observed a single time. Sample: CD4+ T cells from blood buffy coats. All receptors derive from a human donor in good health.

J is TRBJ1-1 and V is TRBV7-9, with 7 bases aligning to TRBD1. This CDR3 is built from 14 residues. The germline V gene has CDR1 SEHNR and CDR2 FQNEAQ (reference sequence). The V and J ends lost 1 base and 2 bases, in that order; junction bases with no gene match: 1. For the CDR3, the DNA is TGTGCCAGCAGCTTAGAGGGGGCAAACACTGAAGCTTTCTTT. Residues: CASSLEGANTEAFF.

The genes are TRBV5-1 and TRBJ2-7; D remains ambiguous. CDR1 and CDR2 (germline): SGHRS, YFSETQ. V gave up 0 bases and J gave up 0 bases, with 10 bases separating them. This CDR3 has 15 residues. Here the CDR3 DNA reads TGCGCCAGCAGCTTGGCCCGGGCTTCCTCCTACGAGCAGTACTTC. It specifies CASSLARASSYEQYF.

The chain couples TRBV9 to TRBJ2-7; D possibly corresponds to TRBD1 (6 bases). Germline lookup yields CDR1 SGDLS and CDR2 YYNGEE. The CDR3 is 16 amino acids. V shed 4 bases and J shed 3 bases, with 20 bases lying between them. The CDR3 spells CASSTGSSGYYYEQYF. CDR3 sequence (DNA): TGTGCCAGCAGCACAGGGTCCTCGGGCTACTACTACGAGCAGTACTTC.

This chain joins TRBV5-4 and TRBJ2-5; D not certain. The CDR3 spans 12 residues. The ends were cut back, 0 bases at V and 5 bases at J, with 5 bases in the middle. Germline V gene lookup returns CDR1 SGHNT and CDR2 YYREEE (reference sequence). The CDR3 reads CASSLELETQYF. CDR3 in DNA: TGTGCCAGCAGCTTGGAGTTGGAGACCCAGTACTTC.

The chain employs TRBV28 and TRBJ1-2; 9 bases agree with TRBD1. CDR1 is MDHEN and CDR2 is SYDVKM in the germline V gene. V lost 1 base and J lost 8; bases outside the gene matches: 8. The CDR3 spans 15 residues. CDR3 nucleotide sequence: TGTGCCAGCAGTTTATTTCCGGGACAGGGAGCGGGCTACACCTTC. Translated: CASSLFPGQGAGYTF.

The rearrangement links TRBV7-9 to TRBJ2-2; tentatively, D is TRBD2 (5 bases). Trimming stripped 5 bases from V and 2 bases from J, with 9 bases between. CDR1 SEHNR and CDR2 FQNEAQ come from the germline V gene (reference sequence). This CDR3 contains 14 residues. The CDR3: CASSNRENTGELFF. For the CDR3, the DNA is TGTGCCAGCAGCAACCGGGAAAACACCGGGGAGCTGTTTTTT.

The rearrangement links TRBV7-2 to TRBJ1-2; maybe TRBD1 (6 bases). Between the trimmed V and J ends, which lost 5 bases and 6 bases, there was a span of 13 bases. The germline V gene encodes CDR1 SGHTA and CDR2 FQGNSA. The CDR3 totals 13 residues. CDR3 sequence (DNA): TGTGCCAGCAGCCCACAGGGAGGGAATGGCTACACCTTC. This translates into CASSPQGGNGYTF.

The chain combines TRBV4-1 with TRBJ2-7, with 9 bases fitting TRBD1. Germline CDR1 and CDR2: MGHRA and YSYEKL. The CDR3 sequence is 13 residues long. Germline trimming cut 4 bases from V and 4 bases from J; bases unmatched to any gene: 2. The CDR3 nucleotides read TGCGCCAGCAGCCGGGACAGGGATTACGAGCAGTACTTC. Its translation is CASSRDRDYEQYF.

The chain recombines TRBV11-3 with TRBJ2-5; no firm D call. V shed 5 bases and J shed 1 base, with 14 bases lying between them. The germline V gene has CDR1 SGHNT and CDR2 YENEEA. CDR3 length: 15 residues. In DNA, the CDR3 is TGTGCCAGCAGCCGATCGGACCGCGCCCAAGAGACCCAGTACTTC. This codes for CASSRSDRAQETQYF. Full variable domain (remainder filled in from reference TRBV11-3 and TRBJ2-5): EAGVVQSPRYKIIEKKQPVAFWCNPISGHNTLYWYLQNLGQGPELLIRYENEEAVDDSQLPKDRFSAERLKGVDSTLKIQPAELGDSAVYLCASSRSDRAQETQYFGPGTRLLVL.

The V gene is TRBV7-6, the J gene TRBJ2-3; 7 nucleotides agree with TRBD1. There are 16 residues in the CDR3. V trimming: 4 bases; J trimming: 6 bases; junction bases outside the gene matches: 13. Germline CDR1 and CDR2: SGHVS and FNYEAQ. In DNA form, the CDR3 reads TGTGCCAGCAGCTCCTGGGACAGACAGGAGTATGATACGCAGTATTTT. It specifies CASSSWDRQEYDTQYF.

The table lists this clone with a count of one. The V gene is TRBV19, the J gene TRBJ1-1; no clear D. Germline CDR1 is LNHDA and CDR2 is SQIVND (reference sequence). Trimming removed 3 bases at V and 0 bases at J, with 8 bases between. CDR3 length: 14 residues. The CDR3 sequence: CASSIRAMNTEAFF. CDR3 in DNA: TGTGCCAGTAGTATCCGGGCCATGAACACTGAAGCTTTCTTT. The full variable domain, with the rest looked up from reference TRBV19 and TRBJ1-1, is DGGITQSPKYLFRKEGQNVTLSCEQNLNHDAMYWYRQDPGQGLRLIYYSQIVNDFQKGDIAEGYSVSREKKESFPLTVTSAQKNPTAFYLCASSIRAMNTEAFFGQGTRLTVV.

This clone showed up just once. This chain uses TRBV5-1 with TRBJ2-2, with 9 bases identical to TRBD2. J gave up 6 bases and V 0 bases, and 3 bases lay outside the gene matches. Germline V gene lookup returns CDR1 SGHRS and CDR2 YFSETQ. The CDR3 sequence is 15 residues long. The CDR3 DNA sequence: TGCGCCAGCAGCTTGGTAACTAGCGGGCCCGGGGAGCTGTTTTTT. This codes for CASSLVTSGPGELFF.

V and J are TRBV5-6 and TRBJ1-1; D ambiguous. The CDR3 extends over 11 amino acids. The V and J ends lost 3 bases and 6 bases respectively, with 6 bases between them. Germline lookup yields CDR1 SGHDT and CDR2 YYEEEE. CDR3 DNA: TGTGCCAGCAGCTCCTTCGCTGAAGCTTTCTTT. This codes for CASSSFAEAFF.

The chain joins TRBV9 to TRBJ2-7; TRBD2 aligns across 12 bases. Germline V gene lookup returns CDR1 SGDLS and CDR2 YYNGEE. The CDR3 is made up of 16 amino acids. V trimming: 0 bases; J trimming: 6 bases; junction bases outside the gene matches: 7. CDR3 region: CASSVEALAGGGEQYF. The CDR3, as DNA: TGTGCCAGCAGCGTAGAAGCACTAGCGGGAGGCGGCGAGCAGTACTTC.